These T cell receptor beta chains were read from a single sample in a study of T cells in Graves' hyperthyroidism and ophthalmopathy. From the multiplex PCR reads, TCRdb called clonotypes with MiXCR, one entry per CDR3 protein. The sample lists 130,000 to 150,000 distinct CDR3 sequences; over 20% were seen once. The sample consisted of blood. The receptors were gathered from a woman aged 45-65 years with Graves' hyperthyroidism that later progressed to Graves' ophthalmopathy. CDR3s include the opening cysteine and the closing phenylalanine or tryptophan. Fields, in order: D gene, J gene, clone size, V gene, CDR3 DNA, CDR3 protein. A D gene is named only where the DNA matches it firmly. Clone size is stated in some rows and not others, as once, few, many or a class when expanded.

TRBD2 TRBJ2-1 many TRBV3-1 TGTGCCAGCAGGGCCGGGACTAGCGGGAGAAGTGAGCAGTTCTTC CASRAGTSGRSEQFF
TRBD1 TRBJ1-6 - TRBV12-3/TRBV12-4 TGTGCCAGCAGTTCCAGACAGGGGGCGCGAGGTTCACCCCTCCACTTT CASSSRQGARGSPLHF
- TRBJ2-2 - TRBV4-1 TGCGCCAGCAGCCAAGAAGGGACCCGCGCGAACACCGGGGAGCTGTTTTTT CASSQEGTRANTGELFF
- TRBJ2-5 many TRBV28 TGTGCCAGCAGTCGACCAGGGTTCAGAGAGACCCAGTACTTC CASSRPGFRETQYF
- TRBJ1-2 few TRBV10-2 TGCGCCAGCAGTGAGTCGCGGGGCAGATACTATGGCTACACCTTC CASSESRGRYYGYTF
TRBD2 TRBJ2-7 - TRBV2 TGTGCCAGCACCGAAAGGCTAGCGGTCCCCGAGCAGTACTTC CASTERLAVPEQYF
TRBD2 TRBJ2-1 many TRBV2 TGTGCCAGCAGTCAGACTAGCGGGGGTGAGCAGTTCTTC CASSQTSGGEQFF
TRBD1 TRBJ1-1 many TRBV29-1 TGCAGCGTTTCCCCGGGACAGGGGAACACTGAAGCTTTCTTT CSVSPGQGNTEAFF
TRBD2 TRBJ2-7 - TRBV6-1 TGTGCCAGCAGTGGGGGGCCGTTGGTAGCGGGACTGACCTCCTACGAGCAGTACTTC CASSGGPLVAGLTSYEQYF
- TRBJ2-1 few TRBV12-3/TRBV12-4 TGTGCCAGCAGTTTTTTTCGGGGAGAAAAGGGCAATGAGCAGTTCTTC CASSFFRGEKGNEQFF
- TRBJ2-2 few TRBV2 TGTGCCAGCAGTGCCCTCGGTAGGGGCGCGAGCACCGGGGAGCTGTTTTTT CASSALGRGASTGELFF
TRBD1 TRBJ2-1 many TRBV12-3/TRBV12-4 TGTGCCAGCAACCGACAGGGGCCTTACAATGAGCAGTTCTTC CASNRQGPYNEQFF
- TRBJ2-7 many TRBV28 TGTGCCAGTAGGGGGGTTCGGAACGAGCAGTACTTC CASRGVRNEQYF
TRBD1 TRBJ1-1 - TRBV5-1 TGCGCCAGCAGCTTGGAGGACAGGACAAACGCTTTCTTT CASSLEDRTNAFF
- TRBJ1-4 few TRBV29-1 TGCAGCGTTGAAGGAGGTGTCGGGGAAAAACTGTTTTTT CSVEGGVGEKLFF
TRBD2 TRBJ2-7 many TRBV13 TGTGCCAGCAGCTTTGGGACTAGCGTCTCCTACGAGCAGTACTTC CASSFGTSVSYEQYF
- TRBJ2-7 many TRBV27 TGTGCCAGCAGCTATGGGGCATTCGGTTCGTTAAGGGAGCAGTACTTC CASSYGAFGSLREQYF